The sequence of this T cell receptor (beta chain) was determined in a study of blood T cell repertoires in COVID-19. Looking at the study overall: The study drew acute and convalescent COVID-19 samples from the United States, Italy and Spain.

Sequencing used immunoSEQ multiplex PCR; TCRdb keeps in-frame clones, though not all of them. The table records approximately 240,000 clones, 65% to 90% of them present only once. The origin of this receptor is a woman of 80 years or more with active or convalescent COVID-19. Sequenced sample: peripheral blood.

In nucleotides, the CDR3 is TGCGCCAGCAGCTACGACGGACAGGGGGCGACTGAAGCTTTCTTT. Amino acids: CASSYDGQGATEAFF. The chain recombines TRBV5-1 with TRBJ1-1; 11 nucleotides align to TRBD1. Trimming removed 3 bases from V and 5 bases from J; junction bases left unmatched: 6. The CDR3 is 15 amino acids. Germline-derived CDR1 and CDR2 are SGHRS and YFSETQ.